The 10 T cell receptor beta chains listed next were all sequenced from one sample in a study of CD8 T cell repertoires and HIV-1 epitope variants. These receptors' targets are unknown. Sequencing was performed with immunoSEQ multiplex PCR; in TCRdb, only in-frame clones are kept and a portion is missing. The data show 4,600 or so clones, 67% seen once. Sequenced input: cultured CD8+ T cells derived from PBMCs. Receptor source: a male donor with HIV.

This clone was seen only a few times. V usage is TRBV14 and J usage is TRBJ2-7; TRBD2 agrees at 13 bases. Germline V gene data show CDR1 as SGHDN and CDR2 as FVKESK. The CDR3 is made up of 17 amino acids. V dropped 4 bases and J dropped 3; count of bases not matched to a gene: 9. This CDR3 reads CASSPSLTSGRDYEQYF. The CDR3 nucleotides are TGTGCCAGCAGCCCATCCCTTACTAGCGGGAGGGACTACGAGCAGTACTTC.

DNA for the CDR3: TGTGCCAGCAGTTCCCCCGGGACAGGGGTGATTTCCACTGAAGCTTTCTTT. Its protein is CASSSPGTGVISTEAFF. The chain employs TRBV25-1 and TRBJ1-1, with 10 bases identical to TRBD1. The trim removed 5 bases at V and 4 bases at J, leaving 13 bases unmatched. Germline CDR1 reads MGHDK; CDR2 reads SYGVNS. CDR3 length: 17 amino acids.

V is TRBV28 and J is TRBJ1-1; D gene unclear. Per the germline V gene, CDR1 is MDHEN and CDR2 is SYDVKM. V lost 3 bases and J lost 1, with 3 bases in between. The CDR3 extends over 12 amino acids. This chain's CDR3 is CASSFTNTEAFF. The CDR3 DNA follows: TGTGCCAGCAGTTTTACGAACACTGAAGCTTTCTTT.

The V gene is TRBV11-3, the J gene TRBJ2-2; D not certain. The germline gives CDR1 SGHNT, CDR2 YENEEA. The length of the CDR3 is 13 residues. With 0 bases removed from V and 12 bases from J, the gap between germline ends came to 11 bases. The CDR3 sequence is CASSLESSSKLFF. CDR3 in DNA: TGTGCCAGCAGCTTAGAATCAAGTTCCAAGCTGTTTTTT. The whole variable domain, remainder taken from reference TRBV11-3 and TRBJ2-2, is EAGVVQSPRYKIIEKKQPVAFWCNPISGHNTLYWYLQNLGQGPELLIRYENEEAVDDSQLPKDRFSAERLKGVDSTLKIQPAELGDSAVYLCASSLESSSKLFFGEGSRLTVL.

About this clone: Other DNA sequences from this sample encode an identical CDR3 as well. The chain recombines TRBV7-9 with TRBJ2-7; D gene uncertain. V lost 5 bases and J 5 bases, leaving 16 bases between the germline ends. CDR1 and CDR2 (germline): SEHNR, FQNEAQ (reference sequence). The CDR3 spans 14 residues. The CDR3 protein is CASSPRGVLDEQYF. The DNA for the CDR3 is TGTGCCAGCAGCCCCAGAGGTGTCCTGGACGAGCAGTACTTC. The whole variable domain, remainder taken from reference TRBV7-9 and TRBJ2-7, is DTGVSQNPRHKITKRGQNVTFRCDPISEHNRLYWYRQTLGQGPEFLTYFQNEAQLEKSRLLSDRFSAERPKGSFSTLEIQRTEQGDSAMYLCASSPRGVLDEQYFGPGTRLTVT.

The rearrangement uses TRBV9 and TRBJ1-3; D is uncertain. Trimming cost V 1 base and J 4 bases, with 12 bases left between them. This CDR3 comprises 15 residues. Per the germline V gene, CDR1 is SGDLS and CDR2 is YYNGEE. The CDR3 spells CASSVPKEGGNTIYF. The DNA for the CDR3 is TGTGCCAGCAGCGTACCAAAAGAGGGCGGAAACACCATATATTTT. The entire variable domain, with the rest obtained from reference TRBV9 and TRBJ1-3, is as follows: DSGVTQTPKHLITATGQRVTLRCSPRSGDLSVYWYQQSLDQGLQFLIQYYNGEERAKGNILERFSAQQFPDLHSELNLSSLELGDSALYFCASSVPKEGGNTIYFGEGSWLTVV.

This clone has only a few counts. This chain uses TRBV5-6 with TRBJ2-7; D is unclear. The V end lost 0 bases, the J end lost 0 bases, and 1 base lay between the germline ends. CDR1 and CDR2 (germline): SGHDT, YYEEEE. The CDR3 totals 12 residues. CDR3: CASSLASYEQYF. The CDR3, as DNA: TGTGCCAGCAGCTTGGCCTCCTACGAGCAGTACTTC.

This CDR3 reads CATSRDLGSAGELFF. CDR3 bases: TGTGCCACCAGCAGAGATCTGGGGTCGGCCGGGGAGCTGTTTTTT. The chain couples TRBV15 to TRBJ2-2; D ambiguous. CDR1 and CDR2 from the germline V gene are LNHNV and YYDKDF (reference sequence). The CDR3 runs 15 residues. V was clipped by 0 bases and J by 6 bases, with 11 bases between them. Using reference TRBV15 and TRBJ2-2 for the parts outside the CDR3, the full variable domain is DAMVIQNPRYQVTQFGKPVTLSCSQTLNHNVMYWYQQKSSQAPKLLFHYYDKDFNNEADTPDNFQSRRPNTSFCFLDIRSPGLGDTAMYLCATSRDLGSAGELFFGEGSRLTVL.

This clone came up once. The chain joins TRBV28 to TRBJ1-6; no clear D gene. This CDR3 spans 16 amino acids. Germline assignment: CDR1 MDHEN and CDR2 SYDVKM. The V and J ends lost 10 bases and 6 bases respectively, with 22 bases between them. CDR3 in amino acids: CATTVPTNPINSPLHF. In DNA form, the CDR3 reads TGTGCCACCACAGTCCCGACAAATCCAATTAATTCACCCCTCCACTTT.

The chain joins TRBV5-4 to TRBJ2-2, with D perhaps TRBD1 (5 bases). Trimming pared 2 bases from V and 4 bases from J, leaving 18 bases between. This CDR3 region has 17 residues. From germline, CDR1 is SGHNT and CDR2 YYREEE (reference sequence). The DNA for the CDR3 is TGTGCCAGCAGCTTCCCTCCCAGAACAGGCAGCACCGGGGAGCTGTTTTTT. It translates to CASSFPPRTGSTGELFF. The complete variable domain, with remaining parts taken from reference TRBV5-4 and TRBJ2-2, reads ETGVTQSPTHLIKTRGQQVTLRCSSQSGHNTVSWYQQALGQGPQFIFQYYREEENGRGNFPPRFSGLQFPNYSSELNVNALELDDSALYLCASSFPPRTGSTGELFFGEGSRLTVL.